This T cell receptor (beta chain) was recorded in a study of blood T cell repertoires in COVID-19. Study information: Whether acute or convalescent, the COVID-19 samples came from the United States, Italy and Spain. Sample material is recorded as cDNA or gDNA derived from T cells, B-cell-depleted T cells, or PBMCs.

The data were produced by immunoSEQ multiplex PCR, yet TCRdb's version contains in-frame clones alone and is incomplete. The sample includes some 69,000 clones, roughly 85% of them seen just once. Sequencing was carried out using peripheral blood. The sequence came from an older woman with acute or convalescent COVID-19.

The CDR3 loop is CASSKRTGKGNEQYF. CDR3 sequence (DNA): TGTGCCAGCAGTAAACGGACAGGAAAGGGAAACGAGCAGTACTTC. The chain carries TRBV2 and TRBJ2-7; 7 nucleotides align to TRBD1. J gave up 5 bases and V 5 bases, and 12 bases lay outside the gene matches. Germline V gene lookup returns CDR1 SNHLY and CDR2 FYNNEI. The CDR3 covers 15 residues.